This T cell receptor (beta chain) was recovered during a study of cytomegalovirus exposure and HLA in healthy donors. Whole-study findings and limits: When analyzed later, a missense DCLRE1C variant was found to be linked to TCR beta V- and J-gene trimming. Within an earlier analysis, most TCR beta V segments proved productive either about 90% or about 30% of the time.

The study ran its PCR with 60 Vbeta and 13 Jbeta primers. Method: immunoSEQ multiplex PCR; TCRdb's copy keeps in-frame clones and lacks some. The data show 130,000 or so clones, 81% seen once. The ends lost 2 bases at V and 2 bases at J; junction bases unmatched: 0. This CDR3 is 14 amino acids long. Germline V lookup: CDR1 SGHAT, CDR2 FQNNGV. With respect to this clone: The antigen is not known.

The chain is built from TRBV11-2 and TRBJ2-7; TRBD2 matches at 10 bases. This sequence was found in a man between 18 and 35 years old in good health and CMV-seronegative. Material: PBMCs. The CDR3 here is CASSLLAGAYEQYF. CDR3 DNA sequence: TGTGCCAGCAGCTTACTAGCGGGGGCCTACGAGCAGTACTTC.